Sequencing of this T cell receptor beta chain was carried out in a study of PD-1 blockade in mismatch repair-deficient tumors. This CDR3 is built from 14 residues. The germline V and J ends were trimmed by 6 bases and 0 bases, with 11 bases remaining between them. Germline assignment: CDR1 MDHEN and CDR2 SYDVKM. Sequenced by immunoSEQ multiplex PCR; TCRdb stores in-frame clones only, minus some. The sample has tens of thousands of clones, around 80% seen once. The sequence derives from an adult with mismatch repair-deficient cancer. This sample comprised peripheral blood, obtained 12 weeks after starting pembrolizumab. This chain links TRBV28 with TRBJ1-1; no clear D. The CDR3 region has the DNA TGTGCCAGCAGCGCCGCGACCTTGAACACTGAAGCTTTCTTT. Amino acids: CASSAATLNTEAFF.